Following are 32 T cell receptor beta chains from one sample sequenced in a study of blood T cell repertoires in COVID-19. Assay used: immunoSEQ multiplex PCR; TCRdb lists only in-frame clones, some missing. The sample shows about 160,000 clones, 70% to 90% of them seen only once. Material for sequencing was peripheral blood. Source of these receptors: a man between 65 and 85 years old with acute or convalescent COVID-19.

V is TRBV7-3 and J is TRBJ2-1, with 9 bases lining up with TRBD2. This CDR3 comprises 15 residues. The J segment lost 7 bases and the V segment lost 2 bases, leaving 6 bases of the junction unmatched. Looked up from germline, CDR1 is SGHTA and CDR2 is FQGTGA. The CDR3 spells CASSLAGGPGNEQFF. As DNA, the CDR3 is TGTGCCAGCAGCTTAGCGGGAGGGCCGGGGAATGAGCAGTTCTTC.

The CDR3 protein is CASSDSRSGEEDEKLFF. The DNA for the CDR3 is TGTGCCAGCAGTGACTCGAGATCGGGGGAGGAGGATGAAAAACTGTTTTTT. The genes are TRBV6-4 and TRBJ1-4; D might be TRBD1 (5 bases). The CDR3 totals 17 residues. Germline V gene sequence: CDR1 MRHNA, CDR2 SNTAGT. V was cut by 0 bases and J by 6 bases, with 17 bases left in between.

The chain combines TRBV14 with TRBJ2-5, with 7 bases fitting TRBD2. V trimming: 1 base; J trimming: 5 bases; junction bases outside the gene matches: 10. CDR1 and CDR2 from the germline V gene are SGHDN and FVKESK. CDR3 length equals 16 residues. The CDR3 region is CASSQGRGRGGETQYF. DNA of the CDR3: TGTGCCAGCAGCCAAGGAAGAGGGAGGGGAGGGGAGACCCAGTACTTC. Filled out from reference TRBV14 and TRBJ2-5, the complete variable domain reads EAGVTQFPSHSVIEKGQTVTLRCDPISGHDNLYWYRRVMGKEIKFLLHFVKESKQDESGMPNNRFLAERTGGTYSTLKVQPAELEDSGVYFCASSQGRGRGGETQYFGPGTRLLVL.

The chain links TRBV5-1 to TRBJ1-1; a possible D gene is TRBD1 (5 bases). Trimming took off 3 bases at V and 4 bases at J, with 16 bases between the two ends. This CDR3 is built from 15 residues. CDR1 and CDR2 from the germline V gene are SGHRS and YFSETQ. Written as DNA, the CDR3 is TGCGCCAGCAGCTCCTTGGGAGGGGAAGGCACTGAAGCTTTCTTT. It encodes CASSSLGGEGTEAFF.

The genes are TRBV4-1 and TRBJ2-7, with no clear D. V was shortened by 0 bases and J by 2 bases, with 11 bases between the two germline ends. Per germline, CDR1 MGHRA and CDR2 YSYEKL. The CDR3 covers 15 residues. CDR3 protein: CASSQDHGGTYEQYF. The CDR3, as DNA: TGCGCCAGCAGCCAAGATCATGGCGGAACCTACGAGCAGTACTTC.

This chain uses TRBV5-1 with TRBJ2-5; a weak D match, TRBD1 (6 bases). The CDR3 consists of 14 residues. With 0 bases removed from V and 2 bases from J, the gap between germline ends came to 8 bases. Germline V gene lookup returns CDR1 SGHRS and CDR2 YFSETQ. CDR3: CASSLGGTQETQYF. The CDR3 nucleotides are TGCGCCAGCAGCTTGGGGGGGACACAAGAGACCCAGTACTTC.

The chain recombines TRBV5-1 with TRBJ2-7, with no clear D. Trimming removed 5 bases from V and 2 bases from J, with 14 bases in between. This CDR3 region has 14 residues. The germline CDR1 and CDR2 sequences are SGHRS and YFSETQ. CDR3 sequence reads: CASSLRGSTYEQYF. The CDR3 DNA is TGCGCCAGCAGTTTAAGAGGCAGCACCTACGAGCAGTACTTC.

This sequence joins TRBV15 and TRBJ2-7; D unresolved. With 1 base removed from V and 7 bases from J, the gap between germline ends came to 11 bases. Per the germline V gene, CDR1 is LNHNV and CDR2 is YYDKDF (reference sequence). The CDR3 length is 13 residues. In DNA form, the CDR3 reads TGTGCCACCAGCAGAGCTAAACCCTCTGAGCAGTACTTC. Residues: CATSRAKPSEQYF.

J is TRBJ1-1 and V is TRBV9; possible D gene TRBD1, 6 bases. The CDR3 consists of 14 residues. The germline gives CDR1 SGDLS, CDR2 YYNGEE. Trimming removed 0 bases at V and 6 bases at J, with 12 bases between. The CDR3 loop reads CASSVVTGSAEAFF. CDR3 DNA sequence: TGTGCCAGCAGCGTAGTAACAGGGAGCGCTGAAGCTTTCTTT.

This clone was detected only once. The DNA of the CDR3 is TGTGCCAGTAGTATAACCGGGACCTACGAGCAGTACTTC. This codes for CASSITGTYEQYF. The rearrangement joins TRBV19 to TRBJ2-7; D might be TRBD2 (5 bases). The ends were cut back, 2 bases at V and 2 bases at J, with 7 bases in the middle. From germline, CDR1 is LNHDA and CDR2 SQIVND (reference sequence). The length of the CDR3 is 13 residues.

This clone appeared once. The V call is TRBV5-5, the J call TRBJ2-7; 12 bases map to TRBD2. This CDR3 contains 15 residues. Germline loops: CDR1 SGHKS, CDR2 YYEKEE (reference sequence). The junction had 1 base not matched to a gene; V was cut back by 2 bases and J by 1 base. The CDR3 loop reads CASSFGLAGSYEQYF. CDR3 coding DNA: TGTGCCAGCAGCTTTGGACTAGCGGGATCCTACGAGCAGTACTTC. The full variable domain, with the rest looked up from reference TRBV5-5 and TRBJ2-7, is DAGVTQSPTHLIKTRGQQVTLRCSPISGHKSVSWYQQVLGQGPQFIFQYYEKEERGRGNFPDRFSARQFPNYSSELNVNALLLGDSALYLCASSFGLAGSYEQYFGPGTRLTVT.

The chain is built from TRBV5-6 and TRBJ1-1; 8 bases are a match to TRBD1. There are 17 residues in the CDR3. The V gene's germline CDR1 is SGHDT and CDR2 YYEEEE. The J segment lost 0 bases and the V segment lost 4 bases, leaving 11 bases of the junction unmatched. The DNA for the CDR3 is TGTGCCAGCAGCATATCGGACAGGGACTTATTGAACACTGAAGCTTTCTTT. Translating it yields CASSISDRDLLNTEAFF. The whole variable domain, remainder taken from reference TRBV5-6 and TRBJ1-1, is DAGVTQSPTHLIKTRGQQVTLRCSPKSGHDTVSWYQQALGQGPQFIFQYYEEEERQRGNFPDRFSGHQFPNYSSELNVNALLLGDSALYLCASSISDRDLLNTEAFFGQGTRLTVV.

The J gene is TRBJ1-4, the V gene TRBV30, with a tentative D call TRBD1 (5 bases). The V end was cut by 2 bases, the J end by 0 bases, with 13 bases between. Germline values: CDR1 GTSNPN, CDR2 SVGIG (reference sequence). This CDR3 contains 16 residues. CDR3 in DNA: TGTGCCTGGAGTATTCGACGGGGGACAACTAATGAAAAACTGTTTTTT. Its translation is CAWSIRRGTTNEKLFF.

The CDR3 region is CASSQGTYGYTF. CDR3 nucleotide sequence: TGTGCCAGCAGCCAAGGGACTTATGGCTACACCTTC. This chain links TRBV14 with TRBJ1-2; no clear D gene. Germline CDR1 SGHDN, CDR2 FVKESK. V lost 1 base to trimming and J lost 5 bases, with 5 bases between them. This CDR3 spans 12 amino acids.

The chain joins TRBV24-1 to TRBJ2-5; TRBD2 is a possible D gene (5 bases). This CDR3 is built from 14 residues. CDR1 and CDR2 (germline): KGHDR, SFDVKD. V was cut by 1 base and J by 5 bases, with 10 bases left in between. DNA of the CDR3: TGTGCCACCAGTGATTTTTCGGGGTTGGAGACCCAGTACTTC. It yields the protein CATSDFSGLETQYF.

V usage is TRBV10-3 and J usage is TRBJ2-2, with 10 bases matching TRBD2. The CDR3 is made up of 13 amino acids. CDR1 and CDR2 from the germline V gene are ENHRY and SYGVKD. Trimming removed 9 bases from V and 7 bases from J; junction bases left unmatched: 5. The CDR3 coding sequence is TGTGCCATACTAGCGGGGAGAATCGGGGAGCTGTTTTTT. Translating gives CAILAGRIGELFF.

This chain uses TRBV2 with TRBJ2-3, with 13 bases that match TRBD2. Looked up from germline, CDR1 is SNHLY and CDR2 is FYNNEI. The J segment lost 6 bases and the V segment lost 7 bases, leaving 7 bases of the junction unmatched. The length of the CDR3 is 15 residues. For the CDR3, the DNA is TGTGCCAGCAAACGGACTAGCGGGAGACGGGATACGCAGTATTTT. Translating it yields CASKRTSGRRDTQYF.

V usage is TRBV5-4 and J usage is TRBJ1-2; TRBD1 aligns across 8 bases. This CDR3 contains 15 residues. The ends lost 4 bases at V and 5 bases at J; junction bases unmatched: 10. Germline lookup yields CDR1 SGHNT and CDR2 YYREEE (reference sequence). The chain's CDR3 is CASSPGTGTSYGYTF. CDR3 DNA: TGTGCCAGCAGCCCCGGGACAGGAACCTCTTATGGCTACACCTTC.

This clone has only one observation. The chain couples TRBV9 to TRBJ2-2; D is perhaps TRBD2 (6 bases). V was cut by 0 bases and J by 4 bases, with 10 bases left in between. The CDR3 is 15 amino acids. CDR1 and CDR2 (germline): SGDLS, YYNGEE. The CDR3 DNA is TGTGCCAGCAGCGTAGCGGGAGCGGGCACCGGGGAGCTGTTTTTT. Translated: CASSVAGAGTGELFF. Using reference TRBV9 and TRBJ2-2 for the parts outside the CDR3, the full variable domain is DSGVTQTPKHLITATGQRVTLRCSPRSGDLSVYWYQQSLDQGLQFLIQYYNGEERAKGNILERFSAQQFPDLHSELNLSSLELGDSALYFCASSVAGAGTGELFFGEGSRLTVL.

With regard to this clone: This may stem from a read error, because a much larger clone lies one nucleotide away. J is TRBJ2-1 and V is TRBV15; D is unresolved. The germline CDR1 and CDR2 sequences are LNHNV and YYDKDF (reference sequence). The CDR3 extends over 15 amino acids. The V end lost 0 bases, the J end lost 0 bases, and 6 bases lay between the germline ends. CDR3 region: CATSRDRSSYNEQFF. The CDR3 DNA is TGTGCCACCAGCAGAGATCGGAGCTCCTACAATGAGCAGTTCTTC.

The table lists this clone with a few counts. The genes are TRBV7-2 and TRBJ1-6, with TRBD1 matching 8 bases. This CDR3 is 16 amino acids long. The germline gives CDR1 SGHTA, CDR2 FQGNSA. V was pared by 5 bases and J by 8 bases, with 11 bases of the junction left unmatched. For the CDR3, the DNA is TGTGCCAGCAGCAGGACAGGGTTGGGGGTAGATTCACCCCTCCACTTT. Protein: CASSRTGLGVDSPLHF.

A note on this clone: The junction departs from germline at one end; a sequencing error may be responsible. The rearrangement joins TRBV7-7 to TRBJ2-7; 8 bases align to TRBD1. Germline CDR1 is SSHAT and CDR2 is FNYEAQ (reference sequence). This CDR3 is 13 amino acids long. The CDR3: CASSRGQGYEQYF. The DNA for the CDR3 is TGTGCTAGCAGCCGCGGACAGGGCTACGAGCAGTACTTC.

There are a few counts of this clone. This chain connects TRBV5-6 to TRBJ1-5; possibly TRBD1 for D (6 bases). Germline-derived CDR1 and CDR2 are SGHDT and YYEEEE. The germline V and J ends were trimmed by 2 bases and 7 bases, with 16 bases remaining between them. This CDR3 is 15 amino acids long. The CDR3 nucleotides read TGTGCCAGCAGCTTCCGGGACAATGGGGCCCAGCCCCAGCATTTT. Protein product: CASSFRDNGAQPQHF.

The rearrangement links TRBV27 to TRBJ2-2; D remains unclear. Deletions cut 4 bases from V and 5 bases from J, with 8 bases between. Germline V gene data show CDR1 as MNHEY and CDR2 as SMNVEV (reference sequence). The CDR3 loop spans 13 amino acids. The CDR3 DNA follows: TGTGCCAGCAGTTCGACATGGACCGGGGAGCTGTTTTTT. Translation: CASSSTWTGELFF.

This CDR3 reads CASSPPTSGSPDTQYF. CDR3 nucleotide sequence: TGTGCCAGCTCACCACCTACTAGCGGGAGCCCAGATACGCAGTATTTT. The V call is TRBV18, the J call TRBJ2-3; 11 bases align to TRBD2. Germline V CDR1 and CDR2: KGHSH, LQKENI. The V gene end was trimmed by 0 bases and the J gene end by 4 bases; junction bases not matched to a gene: 3. This CDR3 has 16 residues.

With regard to this clone: Other DNA variants within this sample encode the same CDR3. This chain joins TRBV28 and TRBJ1-2; D remains unclear. The CDR3 is made up of 12 amino acids. Germline CDR1 reads MDHEN; CDR2 reads SYDVKM. V lost 6 bases to trimming and J lost 1 base, with 6 bases between them. The CDR3 protein is CASSPLNYGYTF. The CDR3 nucleotides read TGTGCCAGCAGCCCCCTTAACTATGGCTACACCTTC.

The rearrangement links TRBV3-1 (or the pseudogene TRBV3-2) to TRBJ2-1; 8 positions match TRBD2. V was clipped by 3 bases and J by 8 bases; unmatched bases: 6. The CDR3 runs to 14 residues. The germline V gene has CDR1 LGHDT and CDR2 YNNKEL (reference sequence). The CDR3 DNA follows: TGTGCCAGCAGCCACAACAGCGGGAGCTATGAGCAGTTCTTC. Amino acid sequence: CASSHNSGSYEQFF.

The chain carries TRBV19 and TRBJ2-3; 7 bases are shared with TRBD2. Germline-derived CDR1 and CDR2 are LNHDA and SQIVND (reference sequence). J was trimmed by 1 base and V by 1 base; bases with no gene match: 8. The CDR3 contains 17 residues. The CDR3 reads CASSIGGSVGGTDTQYF. CDR3 in DNA: TGTGCCAGTAGTATAGGCGGGAGTGTAGGTGGCACAGATACGCAGTATTTT.

The chain couples TRBV7-3 to TRBJ1-3, with 7 bases identical to TRBD1. Trimming cost V 4 bases and J 4 bases; bases outside gene matches: 1. This CDR3 spans 13 amino acids. Germline V gene sequence: CDR1 SGHTA, CDR2 FQGTGA. The chain's CDR3 is CASSSGQGNTIYF. CDR3 DNA: TGTGCCAGCAGCTCGGGACAGGGAAACACCATATATTTT.

V and J are TRBV7-2 and TRBJ2-6; weak D call: TRBD1 (5 bases). This CDR3 contains 17 residues. Germline V gene lookup returns CDR1 SGHTA and CDR2 FQGNSA. Trimming took off 0 bases at V and 4 bases at J, with 13 bases between the two ends. CDR3 in DNA: TGTGCCAGCAGCTTAGCAGGGGCGGCGAGGGGGGCCAACGTCCTGACTTTC. Translation: CASSLAGAARGANVLTF.

The gene calls are TRBV29-1 and TRBJ1-4; D possibly corresponds to TRBD1 (5 bases). From germline, CDR1 is SQVTM and CDR2 ANQGSEA. CDR3 length equals 13 residues. Trimming stripped 4 bases from V and 5 bases from J, with 11 bases between. The CDR3 bases are TGCAGCGTTGTCTGGCAGGGCAATGAAAAACTGTTTTTT. It yields the protein CSVVWQGNEKLFF.

This sequence joins TRBV7-2 and TRBJ2-7; 7 bases map to TRBD2. Looked up from germline, CDR1 is SGHTA and CDR2 is FQGNSA. The trim removed 1 base at V and 0 bases at J, leaving 0 bases unmatched. The CDR3 consists of 14 residues. Here the CDR3 DNA reads TGTGCCAGCAGCTTAGAGCGGGACTCCTACGAGCAGTACTTC. It specifies CASSLERDSYEQYF.